This section outlines one T cell receptor beta chain sequence together with its context. CDR1 MNHEY and CDR2 SMNVEV come from the germline V gene (reference sequence). The CDR3 length is 13 residues. V was shortened by 5 bases and J by 6 bases, with 11 bases between the two germline ends. These data come from a study of T cell responses to AZD1222 COVID-19 vaccine. The protocol was immunoSEQ multiplex PCR, while the TCRdb copy is restricted to in-frame clones and leaves out a portion. This sample has about 220,000 clones, with more than 85% found just once. This TCR was recovered from an adult in good health. The material was peripheral blood, obtained on day 0 of MenACWY control vaccination. The V call is TRBV27, the J call TRBJ1-3, with no clear D. The CDR3 DNA reads as TGTGCCAGCAGTCCCCTAAACTTAAACACCATATATTTT. Amino acid sequence: CASSPLNLNTIYF.